This note documents a single T cell receptor (beta chain) sequence. This sample also contains other DNA sequences that code for the same CDR3. The data originate from a study of blood T cell repertoires in COVID-19. Clones were sequenced by immunoSEQ multiplex PCR, and TCRdb holds only the in-frame ones, with some missing. The sample lists more than 200,000 clones, more than 75% seen once, with roughly 1.7% in the top ten. Looked up from germline, CDR1 is LNHDA and CDR2 is SQIVND (reference sequence). The CDR3 has 15 amino acids. With 3 bases removed from V and 0 bases from J, the gap between germline ends came to 6 bases.

The receptor was derived from a woman between 45 and 65 years old who had recovered from COVID-19. Specimen: PBMCs or T cells enriched from blood (not recorded which). The chain employs TRBV19 and TRBJ2-6; D is ambiguous. The CDR3 protein is CASSISGSGANVLTF. CDR3 DNA: TGTGCCAGTAGTATCTCCGGCTCTGGGGCCAACGTCCTGACTTTC.